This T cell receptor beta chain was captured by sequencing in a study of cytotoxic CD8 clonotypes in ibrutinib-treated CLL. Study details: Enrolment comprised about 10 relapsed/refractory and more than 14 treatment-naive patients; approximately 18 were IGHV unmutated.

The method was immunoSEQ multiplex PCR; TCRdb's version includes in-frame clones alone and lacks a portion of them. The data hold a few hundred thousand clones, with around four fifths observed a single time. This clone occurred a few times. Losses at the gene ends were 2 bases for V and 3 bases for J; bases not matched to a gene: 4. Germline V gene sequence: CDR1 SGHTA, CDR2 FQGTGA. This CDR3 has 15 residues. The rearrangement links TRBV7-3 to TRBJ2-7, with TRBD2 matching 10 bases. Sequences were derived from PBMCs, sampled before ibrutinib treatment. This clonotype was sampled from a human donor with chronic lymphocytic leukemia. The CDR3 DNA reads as TGTGCCAGCAGCTTAGGGGCTAGCGGGAGCTACGAGCAGTACTTC. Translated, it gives CASSLGASGSYEQYF.